This T cell receptor beta chain was captured in a study of neurological immune-mediated disorders. Study findings and constraints: None of the CDR3 amino acid sequences of expanded clones recurred across subjects, suggesting private repertoires in all groups. HTLV-1-associated myelopathy had the most TCR clonal expansion, whereas multiple sclerosis had the least (lower than in healthy controls).

Germline V gene lookup returns CDR1 MNHEY and CDR2 SMNVEV (reference sequence). V gave up 5 bases and J gave up 12 bases; unmatched junction bases: 9. This CDR3 has 15 residues. As for the cDNA, it was generated by 5'RACE with 10-nucleotide random UMIs. Each CDR3 protein is one row after TCRdb ran MiXCR on the 5' RACE reads. Of about 59,000 distinct CDR3 sequences in the sample, roughly 13% were seen once. This clonotype was seen many times. Its specificity is unknown. Libraries used 2 million unsorted PBMCs kept frozen in RNAlater. The clonotype comes from a woman in her sixties or seventies with HTLV-1-associated myelopathy (HAM/TSP). The chain carries TRBV27 and TRBJ2-1; 14 bases map to TRBD2. Input material: PBMCs. Here the CDR3 DNA reads TGTGCCAGCAGTACCTCCGGGACTAGCGGGAGTGGGCAGTTCTTC. The encoded protein is CASSTSGTSGSGQFF.